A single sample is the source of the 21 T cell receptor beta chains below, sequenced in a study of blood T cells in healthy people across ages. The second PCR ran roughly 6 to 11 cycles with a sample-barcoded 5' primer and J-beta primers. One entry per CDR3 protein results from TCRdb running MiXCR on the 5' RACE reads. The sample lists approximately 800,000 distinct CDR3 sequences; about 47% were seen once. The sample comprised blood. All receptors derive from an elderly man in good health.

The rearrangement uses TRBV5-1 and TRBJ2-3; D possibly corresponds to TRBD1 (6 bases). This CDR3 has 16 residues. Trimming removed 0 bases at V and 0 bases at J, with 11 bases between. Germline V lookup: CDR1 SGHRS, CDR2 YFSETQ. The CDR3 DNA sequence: TGCGCCAGCAGCTTGGATGGACAGCATAGCACAGATACGCAGTATTTT. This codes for CASSLDGQHSTDTQYF.

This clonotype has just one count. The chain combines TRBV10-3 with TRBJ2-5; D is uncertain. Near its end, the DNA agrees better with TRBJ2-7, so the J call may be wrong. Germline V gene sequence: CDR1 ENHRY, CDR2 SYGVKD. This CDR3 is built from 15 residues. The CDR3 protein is CAISESAASGFEQYF. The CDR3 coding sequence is TGTGCCATCAGTGAGTCGGCCGCGAGTGGCTTCGAGCAGTACTTC.

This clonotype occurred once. The chain's CDR3 is CASSRDYGEQYF. The CDR3 DNA is TGTGCCAGCAGCCGCGATTACGGAGAGCAGTACTTC. The genes are TRBV12-3 or TRBV12-4 and TRBJ2-4; D is undetermined. V shed 6 bases and J shed 13 bases, with 16 bases lying between them. The CDR3 sequence is 12 residues long.

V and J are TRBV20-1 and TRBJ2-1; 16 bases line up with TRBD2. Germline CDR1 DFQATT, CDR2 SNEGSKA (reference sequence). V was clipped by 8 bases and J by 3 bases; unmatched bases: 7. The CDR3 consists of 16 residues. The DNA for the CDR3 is TGCAGTCCCTCGGGACTAGCGGGAGGGAGCTACAATGAGCAGTTCTTC. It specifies CSPSGLAGGSYNEQFF.

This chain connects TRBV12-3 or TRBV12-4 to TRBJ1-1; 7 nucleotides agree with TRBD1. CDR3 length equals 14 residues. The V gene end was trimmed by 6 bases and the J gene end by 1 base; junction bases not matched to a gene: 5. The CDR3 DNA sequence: TGTGCCAGCAGGCCGGGACAGCGGAACACTGAAGCTTTCTTT. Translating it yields CASRPGQRNTEAFF.

The CDR3 DNA follows: TGTGCCAGTAGTATGGTCTCCGGGGGGATGAGCAATGAGCAGTTCTTC. Its translation is CASSMVSGGMSNEQFF. The V gene is TRBV19, the J gene TRBJ2-1; 7 nucleotides line up with TRBD2. Germline V lookup: CDR1 LNHDA, CDR2 SQIVND (reference sequence). J was trimmed by 6 bases and V by 3 bases; bases with no gene match: 11. This CDR3 has 16 residues. Full variable domain (rest looked up from reference TRBV19 and TRBJ2-1): DGGITQSPKYLFRKEGQNVTLSCEQNLNHDAMYWYRQDPGQGLRLIYYSQIVNDFQKGDIAEGYSVSREKKESFPLTVTSAQKNPTAFYLCASSMVSGGMSNEQFFGPGTRLTVL.

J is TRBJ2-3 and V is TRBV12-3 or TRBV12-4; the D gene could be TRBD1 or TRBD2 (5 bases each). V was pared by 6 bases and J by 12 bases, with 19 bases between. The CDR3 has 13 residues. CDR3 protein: CASSALGEGPQYF. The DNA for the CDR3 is TGTGCCAGCAGCGCCCTGGGTGAGGGGCCCCAGTATTTT.

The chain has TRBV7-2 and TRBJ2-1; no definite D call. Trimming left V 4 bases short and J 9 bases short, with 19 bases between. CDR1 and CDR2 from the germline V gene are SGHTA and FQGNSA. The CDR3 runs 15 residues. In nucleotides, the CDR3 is TGTGCCAGCAGCTCGCGTAGATCCGCAAGTAGTGAGCAGTTCTTC. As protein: CASSSRRSASSEQFF.

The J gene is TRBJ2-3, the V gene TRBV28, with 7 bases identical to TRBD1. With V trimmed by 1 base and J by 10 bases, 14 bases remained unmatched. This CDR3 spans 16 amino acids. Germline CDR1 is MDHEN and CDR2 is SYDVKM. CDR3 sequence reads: CASSLYRDSGLGAQYF. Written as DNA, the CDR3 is TGTGCCAGCAGTTTATACCGGGACAGCGGCTTAGGGGCGCAGTATTTT. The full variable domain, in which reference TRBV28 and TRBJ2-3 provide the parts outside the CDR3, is DVKVTQSSRYLVKRTGEKVFLECVQDMDHENMFWYRQDPGLGLRLIYFSYDVKMKEKGDIPEGYSVSREKKERFSLILESASTNQTSMYLCASSLYRDSGLGAQYFGPGTRLTVL.

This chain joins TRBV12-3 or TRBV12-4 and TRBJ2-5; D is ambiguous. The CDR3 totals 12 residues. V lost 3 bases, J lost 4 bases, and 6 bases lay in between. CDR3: CASSLKGETQYF. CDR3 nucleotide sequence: TGTGCCAGCAGTTTGAAAGGAGAGACCCAGTACTTC.

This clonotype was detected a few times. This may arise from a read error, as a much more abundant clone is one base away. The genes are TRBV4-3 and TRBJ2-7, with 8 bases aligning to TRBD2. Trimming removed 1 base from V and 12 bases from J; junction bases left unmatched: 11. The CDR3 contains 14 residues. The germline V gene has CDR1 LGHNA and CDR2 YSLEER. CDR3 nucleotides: TGCGCCAGCAGCCAAGTTGGTAGCGGGATGGATATGTACTTC. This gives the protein CASSQVGSGMDMYF.

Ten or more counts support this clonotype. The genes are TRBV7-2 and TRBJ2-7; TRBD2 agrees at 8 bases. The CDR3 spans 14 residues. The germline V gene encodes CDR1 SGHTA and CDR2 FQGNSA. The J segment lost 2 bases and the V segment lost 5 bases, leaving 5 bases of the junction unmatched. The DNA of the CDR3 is TGTGCCAGCAGCATGACTAGCGAAGCCTACGAGCAGTACTTC. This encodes CASSMTSEAYEQYF. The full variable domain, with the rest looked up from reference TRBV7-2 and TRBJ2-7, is GAGVSQSPSNKVTEKGKDVELRCDPISGHTALYWYRQSLGQGLEFLIYFQGNSAPDKSGLPSDRFSAERTGGSVSTLTIQRTQQEDSAVYLCASSMTSEAYEQYFGPGTRLTVT.

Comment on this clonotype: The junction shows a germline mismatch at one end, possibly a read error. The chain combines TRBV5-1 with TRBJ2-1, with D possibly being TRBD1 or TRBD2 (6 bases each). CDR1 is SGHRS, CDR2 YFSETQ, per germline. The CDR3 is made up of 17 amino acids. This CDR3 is CASRPREAGVSYNEQFF. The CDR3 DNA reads TGCGCTAGCAGGCCGAGGGAGGCAGGGGTCTCCTACAATGAGCAGTTCTTC.

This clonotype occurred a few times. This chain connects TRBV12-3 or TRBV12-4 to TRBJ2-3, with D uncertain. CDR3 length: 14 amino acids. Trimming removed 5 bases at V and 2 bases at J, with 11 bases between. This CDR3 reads CASSDLGTTDTQYF. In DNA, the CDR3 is TGTGCCAGCAGTGACCTCGGTACCACAGATACGCAGTATTTT.

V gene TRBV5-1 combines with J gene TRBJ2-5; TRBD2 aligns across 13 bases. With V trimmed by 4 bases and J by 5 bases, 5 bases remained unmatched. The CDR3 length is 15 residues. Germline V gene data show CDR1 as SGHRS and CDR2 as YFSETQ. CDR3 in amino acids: CASSAGLAGLETQYF. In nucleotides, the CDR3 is TGCGCCAGCAGCGCGGGACTAGCGGGGTTGGAGACCCAGTACTTC.

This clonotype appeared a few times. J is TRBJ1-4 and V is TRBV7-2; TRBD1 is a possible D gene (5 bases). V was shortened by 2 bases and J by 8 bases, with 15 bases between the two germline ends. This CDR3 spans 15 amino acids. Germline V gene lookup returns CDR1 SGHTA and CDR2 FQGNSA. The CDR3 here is CASSLFQGRTEKLFF. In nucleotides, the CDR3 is TGTGCCAGCAGCTTATTTCAGGGACGGACAGAAAAACTGTTTTTT. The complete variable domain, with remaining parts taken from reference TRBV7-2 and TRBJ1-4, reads GAGVSQSPSNKVTEKGKDVELRCDPISGHTALYWYRQSLGQGLEFLIYFQGNSAPDKSGLPSDRFSAERTGGSVSTLTIQRTQQEDSAVYLCASSLFQGRTEKLFFGSGTQLSVL.

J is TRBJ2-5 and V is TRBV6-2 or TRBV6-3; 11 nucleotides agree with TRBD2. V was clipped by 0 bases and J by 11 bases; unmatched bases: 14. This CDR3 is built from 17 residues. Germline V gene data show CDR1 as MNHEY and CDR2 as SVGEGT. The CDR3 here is CASSYSPRSGRVNEQYF. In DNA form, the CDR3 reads TGTGCCAGCAGTTACTCTCCCCGTAGCGGGAGGGTCAATGAGCAGTACTTC.

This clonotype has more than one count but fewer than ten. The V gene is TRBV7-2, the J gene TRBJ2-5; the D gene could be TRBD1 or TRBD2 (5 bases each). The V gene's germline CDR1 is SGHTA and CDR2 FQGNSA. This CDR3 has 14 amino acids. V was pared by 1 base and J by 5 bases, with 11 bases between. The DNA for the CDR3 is TGTGCCAGCAGCTTAGAGGGACCAAGGGAGACCCAGTACTTC. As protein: CASSLEGPRETQYF.

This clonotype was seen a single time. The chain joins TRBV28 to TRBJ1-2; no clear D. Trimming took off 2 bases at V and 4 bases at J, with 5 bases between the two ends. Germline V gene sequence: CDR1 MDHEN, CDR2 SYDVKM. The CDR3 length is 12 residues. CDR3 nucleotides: TGTGCCAGCAGTTTAGCCCTCTATGGCTACACCTTC. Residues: CASSLALYGYTF.

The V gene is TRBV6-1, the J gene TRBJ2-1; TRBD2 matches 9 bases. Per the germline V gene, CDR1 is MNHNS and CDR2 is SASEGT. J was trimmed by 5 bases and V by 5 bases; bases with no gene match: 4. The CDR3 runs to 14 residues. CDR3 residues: CASSISGSHNEQFF. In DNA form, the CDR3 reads TGTGCCAGCAGTATTAGCGGGAGTCACAATGAGCAGTTCTTC.

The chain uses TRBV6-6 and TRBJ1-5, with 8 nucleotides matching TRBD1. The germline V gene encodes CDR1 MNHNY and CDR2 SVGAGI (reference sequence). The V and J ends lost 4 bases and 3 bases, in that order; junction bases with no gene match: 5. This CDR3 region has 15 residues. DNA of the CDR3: TGTGCCAGCAGTTGGGGACAGGTAGACAATCAGCCCCAGCATTTT. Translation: CASSWGQVDNQPQHF.